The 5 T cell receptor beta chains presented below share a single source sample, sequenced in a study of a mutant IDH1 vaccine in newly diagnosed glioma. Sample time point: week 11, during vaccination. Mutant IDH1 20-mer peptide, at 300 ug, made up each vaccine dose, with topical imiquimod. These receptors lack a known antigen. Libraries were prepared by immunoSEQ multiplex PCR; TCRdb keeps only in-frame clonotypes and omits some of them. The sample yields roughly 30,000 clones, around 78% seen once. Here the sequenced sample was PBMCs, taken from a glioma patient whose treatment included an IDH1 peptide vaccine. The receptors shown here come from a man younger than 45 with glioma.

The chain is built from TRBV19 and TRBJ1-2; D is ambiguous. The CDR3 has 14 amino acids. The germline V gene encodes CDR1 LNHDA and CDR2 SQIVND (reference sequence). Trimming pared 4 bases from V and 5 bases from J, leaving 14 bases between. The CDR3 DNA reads TGTGCCAGTAGTACCCCCATGCGTGTGTATGGCTACACCTTC. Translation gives CASSTPMRVYGYTF.

CDR3 DNA sequence: TGTGCCAGCAGCCTTGAGGGGGCGGCGTCTGGAGCTTTCTTT. Translated: CASSLEGAASGAFF. V usage is TRBV5-8 and J usage is TRBJ1-1; TRBD1 agrees at 7 bases. The CDR3 has 14 residues. Germline V gives CDR1 SGHTS, CDR2 YDEGEE. Unmatched junction bases numbered 13, after V lost 4 bases and J lost 10 bases.

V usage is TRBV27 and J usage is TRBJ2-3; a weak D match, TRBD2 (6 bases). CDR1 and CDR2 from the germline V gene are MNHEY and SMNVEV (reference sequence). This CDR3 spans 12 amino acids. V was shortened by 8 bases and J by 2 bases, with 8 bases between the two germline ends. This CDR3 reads CASGGITDTQYF. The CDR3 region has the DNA TGTGCCAGCGGCGGGATCACAGATACGCAGTATTTT.

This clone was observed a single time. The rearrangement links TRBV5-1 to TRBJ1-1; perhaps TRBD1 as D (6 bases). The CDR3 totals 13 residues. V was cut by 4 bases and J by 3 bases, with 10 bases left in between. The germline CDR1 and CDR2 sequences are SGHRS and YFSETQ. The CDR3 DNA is TGCGCCAGCAGCCGCCAGGGGTACACTGAAGCTTTCTTT. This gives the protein CASSRQGYTEAFF.

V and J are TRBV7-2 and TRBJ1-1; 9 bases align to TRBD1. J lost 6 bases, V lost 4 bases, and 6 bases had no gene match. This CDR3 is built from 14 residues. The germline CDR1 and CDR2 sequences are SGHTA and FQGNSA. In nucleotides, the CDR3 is TGTGCCAGCAGCTGGGGACAGGGAAAGTCTGAAGCTTTCTTT. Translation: CASSWGQGKSEAFF.